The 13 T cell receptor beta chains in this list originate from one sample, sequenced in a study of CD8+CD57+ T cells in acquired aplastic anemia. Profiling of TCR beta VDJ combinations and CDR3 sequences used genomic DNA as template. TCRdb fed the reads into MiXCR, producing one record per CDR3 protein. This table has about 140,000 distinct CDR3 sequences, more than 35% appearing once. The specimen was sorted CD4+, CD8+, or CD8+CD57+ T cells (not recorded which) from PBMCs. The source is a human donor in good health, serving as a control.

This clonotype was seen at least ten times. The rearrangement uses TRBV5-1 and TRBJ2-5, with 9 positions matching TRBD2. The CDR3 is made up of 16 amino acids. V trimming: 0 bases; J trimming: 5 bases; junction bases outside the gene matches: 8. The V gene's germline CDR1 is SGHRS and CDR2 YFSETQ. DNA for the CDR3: TGCGCCAGCAGCTTGGTTGCGGGGGGGCCGTCTGAGACCCAGTACTTC. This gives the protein CASSLVAGGPSETQYF.

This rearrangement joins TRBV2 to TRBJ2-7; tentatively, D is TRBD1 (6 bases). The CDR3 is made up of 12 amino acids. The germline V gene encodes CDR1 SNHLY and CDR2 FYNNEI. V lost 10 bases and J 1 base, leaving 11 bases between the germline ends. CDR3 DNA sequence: TGTGCCACCCAAAGGGGGTCCTACGAGCAGTACTTC. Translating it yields CATQRGSYEQYF. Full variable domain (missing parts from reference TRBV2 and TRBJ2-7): EPEVTQTPSHQVTQMGQEVILRCVPISNHLYFYWYRQILGQKVEFLVSFYNNEISEKSEIFDDQFSVERPDGSNFTLKIRSTKLEDSAMYFCATQRGSYEQYFGPGTRLTVT.

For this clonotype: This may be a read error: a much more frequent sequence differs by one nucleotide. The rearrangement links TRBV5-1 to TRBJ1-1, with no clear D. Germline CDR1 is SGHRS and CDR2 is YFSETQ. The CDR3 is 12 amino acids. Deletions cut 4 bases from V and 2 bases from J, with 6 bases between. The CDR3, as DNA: TGCGCCAGCAGCGCCCTCAACACTGAAGCTTTCTTT. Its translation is CASSALNTEAFF.

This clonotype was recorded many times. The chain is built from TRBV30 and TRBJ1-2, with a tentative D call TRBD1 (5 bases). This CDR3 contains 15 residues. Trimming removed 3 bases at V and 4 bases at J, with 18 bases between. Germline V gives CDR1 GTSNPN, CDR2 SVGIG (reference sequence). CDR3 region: CAWSVHSGSIYGYTF. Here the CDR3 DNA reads TGTGCCTGGAGCGTCCATTCAGGGAGCATCTATGGCTACACCTTC.

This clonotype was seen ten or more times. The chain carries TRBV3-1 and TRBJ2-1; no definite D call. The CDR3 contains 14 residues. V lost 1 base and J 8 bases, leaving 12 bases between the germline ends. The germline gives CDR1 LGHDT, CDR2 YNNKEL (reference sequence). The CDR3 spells CASSQAVSAYEQFF. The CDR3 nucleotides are TGTGCCAGCAGCCAAGCAGTCTCAGCTTATGAGCAGTTCTTC.

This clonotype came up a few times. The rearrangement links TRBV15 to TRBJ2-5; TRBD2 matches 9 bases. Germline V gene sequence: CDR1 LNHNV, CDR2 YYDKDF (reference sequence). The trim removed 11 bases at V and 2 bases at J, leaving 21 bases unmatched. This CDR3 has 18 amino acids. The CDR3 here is CAASAGGAGGPSQETQYF. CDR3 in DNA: TGTGCCGCCTCGGCGGGCGGGGCGGGGGGGCCCTCACAAGAGACCCAGTACTTC.

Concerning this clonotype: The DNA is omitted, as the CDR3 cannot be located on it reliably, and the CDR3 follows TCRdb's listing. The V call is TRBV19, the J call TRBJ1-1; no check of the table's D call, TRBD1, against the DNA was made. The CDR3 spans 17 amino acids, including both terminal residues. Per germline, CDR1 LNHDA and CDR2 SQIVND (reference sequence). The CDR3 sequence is CAMYLCANSPGSLEAFF.

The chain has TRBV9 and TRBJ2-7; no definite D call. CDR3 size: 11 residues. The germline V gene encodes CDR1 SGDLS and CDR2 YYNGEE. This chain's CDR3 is CASSDTYEQYV. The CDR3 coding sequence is TGCGCCAGCAGTGACACCTACGAGCAGTACGTC.

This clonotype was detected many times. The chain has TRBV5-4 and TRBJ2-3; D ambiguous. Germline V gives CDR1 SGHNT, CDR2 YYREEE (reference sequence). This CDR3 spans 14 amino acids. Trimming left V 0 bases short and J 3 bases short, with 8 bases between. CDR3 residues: CASSLDPGTDTQYF. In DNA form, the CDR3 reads TGTGCCAGCAGCTTGGACCCAGGAACAGATACGCAGTATTTT.

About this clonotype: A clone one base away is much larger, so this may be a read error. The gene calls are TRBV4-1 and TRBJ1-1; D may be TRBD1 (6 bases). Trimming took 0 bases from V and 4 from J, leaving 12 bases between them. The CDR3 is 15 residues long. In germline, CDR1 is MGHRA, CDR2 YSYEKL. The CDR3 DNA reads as TGCGCCAGCAGCCAAGAGGGGGCCCTGAGCACTGAAGCTTTCTTT. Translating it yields CASSQEGALSTEAFF.

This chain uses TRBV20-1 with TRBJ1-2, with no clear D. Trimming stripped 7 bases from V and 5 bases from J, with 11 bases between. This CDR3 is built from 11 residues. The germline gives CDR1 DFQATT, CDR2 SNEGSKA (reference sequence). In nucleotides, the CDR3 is TGCAGTGGGAAACAGTCATATGGCTACACCTTC. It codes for CSGKQSYGYTF.

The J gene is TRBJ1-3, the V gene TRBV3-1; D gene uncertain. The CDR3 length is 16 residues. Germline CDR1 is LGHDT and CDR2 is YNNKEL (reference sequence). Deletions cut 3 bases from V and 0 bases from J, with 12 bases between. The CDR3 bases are TGTGCCAGCAGCCACCATATCACAGCCTCTGGAAACACCATATATTTT. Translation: CASSHHITASGNTIYF.

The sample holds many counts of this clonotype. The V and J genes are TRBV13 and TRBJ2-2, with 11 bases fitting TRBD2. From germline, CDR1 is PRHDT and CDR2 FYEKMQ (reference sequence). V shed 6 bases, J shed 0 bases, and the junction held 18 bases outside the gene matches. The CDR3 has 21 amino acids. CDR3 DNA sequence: TGTGCCAGCAGATTGGGGACTAGCGGACGAATTATTATAGCGAACACCGGGGAGCTGTTTTTT. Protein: CASRLGTSGRIIIANTGELFF.